A selection of T cell receptor beta chains follows, all from one sample in a study of T cell clonotyping in hematopoietic cell transplantation. Assay: immunoSEQ multiplex PCR; the TCRdb copy retains only in-frame clones and omits some. The sample has 7,500 to 9,500 clones, roughly 79% seen once. The sample consisted of peripheral blood mononuclear cells, taken 180 days after allogeneic stem cell transplant. The receptors were sampled from a female patient aged 45-65 years who had an allogeneic stem cell transplant from an unrelated donor, so the T cells may come from the graft donor. Some clones in this sample may be carry-over from other donors' samples. The CDR3 runs from the conserved cysteine through the conserved F or W. Fields, in order: CDR3 protein, V gene, D gene, J gene, CDR3 length. D genes are given only for firm matches.

CDR3 protein: CASSLDGQSVGYTF
V gene: TRBV28
D gene: NA
J gene: TRBJ1-2
CDR3 length: 14

CDR3 protein: CASRLSPGASTGELFF
V gene: TRBV4-1
D gene: NA
J gene: TRBJ2-2
CDR3 length: 16

CDR3 protein: CASSVGTWGSPLHF
V gene: TRBV2
D gene: NA
J gene: TRBJ1-6
CDR3 length: 14

CDR3 protein: CASSSLAGASAGELFF
V gene: TRBV7-2
D gene: TRBD2
J gene: TRBJ2-2
CDR3 length: 16

CDR3 protein: CASAVNYGYTF
V gene: TRBV28
D gene: NA
J gene: TRBJ1-2
CDR3 length: 11

CDR3 protein: CASSPGQYSNQPQHF
V gene: TRBV25-1
D gene: TRBD1
J gene: TRBJ1-5
CDR3 length: 15

CDR3 protein: CASSIQGSYGYTF
V gene: TRBV19
D gene: NA
J gene: TRBJ1-2
CDR3 length: 13

CDR3 protein: CASSLDVVGYEQYF
V gene: TRBV7-6
D gene: NA
J gene: TRBJ2-7
CDR3 length: 14

CDR3 protein: CATSRDGQGDTQYF
V gene: TRBV15
D gene: TRBD1
J gene: TRBJ2-3
CDR3 length: 14

CDR3 protein: CSVRGRGGYTF
V gene: TRBV29-1
D gene: TRBD1
J gene: TRBJ1-2
CDR3 length: 11

CDR3 protein: CSVESRRVDGYTF
V gene: TRBV29-1
D gene: NA
J gene: TRBJ1-2
CDR3 length: 13

CDR3 protein: CASSYSGPQYF
V gene: TRBV6-6
D gene: NA
J gene: TRBJ2-4
CDR3 length: 11

CDR3 protein: CSVDDGGTDTQYF
V gene: TRBV29-1
D gene: TRBD2
J gene: TRBJ2-3
CDR3 length: 13

CDR3 protein: CASSQDITSRDTQYF
V gene: TRBV4-3
D gene: NA
J gene: TRBJ2-3
CDR3 length: 15

CDR3 protein: CASGQGPSTETQYF
V gene: TRBV5-6
D gene: TRBD1
J gene: TRBJ2-5
CDR3 length: 14

CDR3 protein: CASSRDGNTEAFF
V gene: TRBV5-4
D gene: NA
J gene: TRBJ1-1
CDR3 length: 13

CDR3 protein: CAGDRGLTGELFF
V gene: TRBV2
D gene: TRBD1
J gene: TRBJ2-2
CDR3 length: 13